Below, one T cell receptor beta chain is given with its context. Its cognate antigen has yet to be identified. It has no much larger one-base neighbor in the sample; base qualities were not kept. The CDR3 regions of human TCRbeta chains were subjected to immunosequencing. As for the authors' bioinformatics: Repertoire TCRs were matched against a reference library of SARS-CoV-2-specific TCRs generated with the MIRA antigen-specificity platform. Breadth was defined as the fraction of unique TCRs that were SARS-CoV-2-associated. Depth was defined as the fraction of total T cells that were SARS-CoV-2-associated. Using the MIRA data, each spike-specific TCR was assigned both to the spike region to which the TCR was reactive and to a CD4 or CD8 class. Log10-transformed breadth and depth values were compared by one-way ANOVA with Sidak's multiple comparisons tests. The immuneACCESS repertoire file appears here via TCRdb, limited to in-frame rearrangements. These files lack a portion of the clones; in checked studies, under half of the deficit traces to unresolved V genes, and the cause of the others is not known. V and J calls and clone size are given by that table; D and trimming were obtained from the DNA. In all, the sample holds some 150,000 clones, and approximately 85% of those were seen once. The ten largest clonotypes hold about 4% of the sample.

This sample stems from a study of T cell responses to AZD1222 COVID-19 vaccine (dated by TCRdb to the early 2020s). With regard to the full study: TCR sequencing covered more than 230 trial participants: 207 given two doses of AZD1222 and about 26 given two doses of MenACWY control vaccine. Trial participants were enrolled into age subgroups of 18-55, 56-69 and 70-plus years, which contained approximately 150, 28 and 58 TCR-sequenced participants, respectively. Broader findings and caveats from the paper: Reportedly, almost half of the unique spike-specific TCRs recognized epitopes lying outside the regions that are mutated in the B.1.351 and B.1.1.7 variants. The 56-69-year group was small, and its depth increase did not reach significance, likely because of low power. Participants were mostly white British and included more females than males, and it was suggested by the authors that clonal diversity may have been underestimated. Conclusions about previously exposed vaccinees are limited because only a handful of AZD1222 recipients were SARS-CoV-2 seropositive at baseline. Because no samples from the day 14 peak response were available, repertoires could be characterized only after the peak T cell response. Spike-specific TCR breadth and depth rose significantly after two AZD1222 doses compared with day 0 and with MenACWY recipients. The whole spike protein was spanned by vaccine-associated CD4 TCRs, and dominant responses were seen in regions 160-218 and 743-854.

V drops 1 base and J drops 3 bases, leaving 6 bases in between. The CDR3 spans 13 residues, from the cysteine through the phenylalanine. Only CDR3 DNA remains: 39 bases, in frame from the first base. From the germline V gene, CDR1 is SGHRS and CDR2 is YFSETQ. The sample's time point, from its label and the paper: baseline before first vaccination. The treatment or condition label here, explained by the study, means: meningococcal conjugate vaccine given as trial control. Samples from vaccinated people were obtained from the UK trials COV001 and COV002, which included a single-blind randomized controlled phase 2/3 trial of AZD1222 (ChAdOx1 nCoV-19) in healthy adults. For TCRbeta chain sequencing, PBMC samples from trial participants were taken at day 0 and at day 28 after the second dose.

This receptor was identified in an adult in good health. In this chain, TRBV5-1 is recombined with TRBJ2-3; TRBD1 might be the D gene, on 5 matching bases. This specimen was peripheral blood, taken on day 0 of MenACWY control vaccination. The CDR3 protein is CASSLQGTDTQYF. In nucleotides, the sequence is TGCGCCAGCAGCTTGCAGGGAACAGATACGCAGTATTTT.